This T cell receptor beta chain was documented in a study of long-term antiretroviral therapy in people with HIV. This CDR3 region has 14 residues. In germline, CDR1 is GTSNPN, CDR2 SVGIG (reference sequence). V was pared by 4 bases and J by 4 bases, with 9 bases of the junction left unmatched. The study's findings and limits: Clones that expanded before ART (that is, prior to treatment) dominated the repertoire at all time points. Repertoires in HIV (unlike those of controls) had narrower CDR3 length ranges. Blood draws took place between 2004 and 2017 and possibly involved older ART regimens.

They ran version v3.0 of the immunoSEQ assay at survey level. What sequencing targeted per sample was roughly 40,000-55,000 T-cell genomes. The table came from immunoSEQ multiplex PCR; TCRdb's copy has only in-frame clones and leaves some out. The repertoire consists of about 14,000 clones, with roughly 82% occurring once and the leading ten covering about 16%. Points on this clone: Antigen unknown.

The specimen was unsorted PBMCs, collected 1.8 years before starting antiretroviral therapy. The chain carries TRBV30 and TRBJ1-1; TRBD1 matches at 7 bases. The sequence was obtained from a woman aged 35 to 49 with HIV. CDR3 nucleotides: TGTGCCTGGACCAGAACGCAGGGGGGCACTGAAGCTTTCTTT. The encoded protein is CAWTRTQGGTEAFF.